One T cell receptor beta chain is described in this entry. This clonotype has only a few counts. Its antigen is still unknown. No clone much larger than this one lies a single base away; base qualities are absent. These data are taken from a study of post-analysis software for immune sequencing data (dated by TCRdb to the mid-2010s). Describing the broader study: The recorded disease courses included relapsing-remitting, secondary progressive and progressive-relapsing multiple sclerosis, and some patients had no subtype annotation. Patient repertoires were compared against roughly 12 previously published healthy control repertoires from donors aged roughly 6 to 28 years. A subset of samples was prepared in parallel using single-end sample barcoding, then pooled and co-amplified after Illumina adapter ligation.

CDR1 and CDR2 (SGHAT, FQNNGV) derive from the germline V gene. V sheds 11 bases and J sheds 7 bases, leaving 20 bases between their ends. Spanning cysteine to phenylalanine, the CDR3 consists of 13 amino acids. Only the CDR3 region is kept as DNA, spanning 39 bases read in frame from base 1. To demonstrate the VDJtools post-analysis software, TCR beta repertoires were profiled from the peripheral blood of roughly 12 young patients with multiple sclerosis. The multiple sclerosis patients were children and adolescents between roughly 6 and 16 years of age. The paper as a whole reports these results and caveats: Significantly lower normalized Chao1 diversity was found in multiple sclerosis patients than in controls, suggesting substantial peripheral T-cell clonal expansion. Direct clustering with F measure revealed strong co-clustering of samples prepared in the same batch, which led to a batch-effect correction. The control group was slightly older than the multiple sclerosis patient group. Patients showed significantly higher frequencies than controls for roughly five TRBV segments, among them TRBV5-6, TRBV5-1 and TRBV20-1.

Libraries were made using PCR. The sequencer listed for this sample is Illumina HiSeq 2500. To reduce PCR and sequencing biases, unique molecular identifiers were incorporated into the TCR beta cDNA libraries. About 0.5 million cDNA molecules were obtained for every 1 to 10 million input T cells, so each molecule roughly corresponded to one T cell. The same protocol used for the earlier healthy control dataset was applied to prepare and sequence the patient libraries. Within a given batch, samples were prepared together, multiplexed and sequenced on the same HiSeq lane. In the source study's methods: Raw barcoded reads were processed with MIGEC, and single-read molecular identifier groups were discarded before consensus assembly and CDR3 extraction. VDJtools was used for post-analysis of the clonotype tables, with diversity normalized by down-sampling every dataset to the smallest sample size. In repertoire overlap clustering, CDR3 amino acid sequences, but not nucleotide sequences, were matched to correct batch-related cross-sample contamination. The public reads were quality trimmed at Q25 with fastp and then assembled into clones with MiXCR by TCRdb, keeping productive beta chains. Identical CDR3 proteins give one entry, which carries the most common genes and DNA. TCRdb's processing, not the authors', yielded these V and J calls. Across this sample there are approximately 400,000 distinct CDR3 sequences, with around a third seen only once. The top ten constitute around an eighth of the sample.

Sequencing was performed on blood. The clonotype was recovered from a girl under 18 with multiple sclerosis. This chain joins TRBV11-2 to TRBJ1-1; tentative D gene TRBD1, with 5 bases matching. The CDR3 corresponds to CAGGVGARGEAFF. Read as DNA, the sequence is TGTGCCGGAGGTGTAGGGGCGCGGGGTGAAGCTTTCTTT.